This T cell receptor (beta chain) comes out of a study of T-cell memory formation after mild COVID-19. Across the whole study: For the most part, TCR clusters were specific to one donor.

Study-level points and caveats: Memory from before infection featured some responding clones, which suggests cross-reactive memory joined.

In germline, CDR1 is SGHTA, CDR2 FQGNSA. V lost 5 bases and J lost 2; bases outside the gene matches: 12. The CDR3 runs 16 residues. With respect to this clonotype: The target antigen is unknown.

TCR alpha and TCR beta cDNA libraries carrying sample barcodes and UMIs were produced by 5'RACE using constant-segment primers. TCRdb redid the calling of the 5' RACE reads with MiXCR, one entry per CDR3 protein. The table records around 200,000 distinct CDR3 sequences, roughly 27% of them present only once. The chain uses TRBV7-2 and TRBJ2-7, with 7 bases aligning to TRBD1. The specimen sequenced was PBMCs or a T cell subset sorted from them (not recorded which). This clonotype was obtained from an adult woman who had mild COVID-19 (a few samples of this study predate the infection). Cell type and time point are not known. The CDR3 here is CASSTHPRGSTYEQYF. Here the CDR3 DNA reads TGTGCCAGCAGCACCCACCCCAGGGGGTCAACCTACGAGCAGTACTTC.